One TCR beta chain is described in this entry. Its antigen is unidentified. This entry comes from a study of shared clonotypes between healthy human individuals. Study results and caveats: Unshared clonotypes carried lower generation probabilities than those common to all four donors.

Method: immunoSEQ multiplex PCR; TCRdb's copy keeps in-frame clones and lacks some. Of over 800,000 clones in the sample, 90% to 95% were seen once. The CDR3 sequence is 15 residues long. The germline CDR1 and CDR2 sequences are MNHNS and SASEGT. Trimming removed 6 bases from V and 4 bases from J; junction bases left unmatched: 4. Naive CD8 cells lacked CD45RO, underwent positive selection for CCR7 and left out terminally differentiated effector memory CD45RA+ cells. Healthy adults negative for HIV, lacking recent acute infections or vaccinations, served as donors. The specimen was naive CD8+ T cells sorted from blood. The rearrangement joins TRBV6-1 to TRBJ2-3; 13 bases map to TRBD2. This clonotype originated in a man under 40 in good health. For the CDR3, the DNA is TGTGCCAGCAGACAAGGACTAGCGGGAGCAGATACGCAGTATTTT. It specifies CASRQGLAGADTQYF.